This TCR beta chain was sequenced in a study of neurological immune-mediated disorders. From the 5' RACE reads, TCRdb called clonotypes with MiXCR, one entry per CDR3 protein. The table records 50,000 or so distinct CDR3 sequences, 15% to 20% of them present only once. V shed 7 bases and J shed 3 bases, with 7 bases lying between them. Germline values: CDR1 DFQATT, CDR2 SNEGSKA (reference sequence). CDR3 length equals 11 residues. This clonotype was observed many times. The rearrangement uses TRBV20-1 and TRBJ2-1; unclear D gene. The sample consisted of PBMCs. This receptor was obtained from a man aged 60-69 years in good health. CDR3 in amino acids: CSGTFYNEQFF. CDR3 DNA: TGCAGTGGGACCTTCTACAATGAGCAGTTCTTC.